The 26 T cell receptor beta chains below were found in one sample sequenced in a study of T cell responses to AZD1222 COVID-19 vaccine. Produced via immunoSEQ multiplex PCR; TCRdb's table is partial and in-frame only. The table lists roughly 150,000 clones, just over 90% of them singletons. The sample in question was peripheral blood, obtained on day 0 of AZD1222 vaccination. The source is an adult in good health.

In this sample, this clone turned up once. A read error may account for a junction end that differs from germline. V gene TRBV11-3 combines with J gene TRBJ2-7, with 8 bases matching TRBD2. Germline CDR1 is SGHNT and CDR2 is YENEEA. This CDR3 is built from 15 residues. The CDR3 DNA reads TGTGCCAGCAGCTTAGGTGGCGGGAGGAGTCCCGAGCAGTGCTTC. Protein product: CASSLGGGRSPEQCF.

The chain couples TRBV4-1 to TRBJ2-2; a possible D gene is TRBD2 (5 bases). The V and J ends lost 0 bases and 2 bases respectively, with 7 bases between them. There are 15 residues in the CDR3. Germline-derived CDR1 and CDR2 are MGHRA and YSYEKL. DNA for the CDR3: TGCGCCAGCAGCCAAGACGGGATAAACACCGGGGAGCTGTTTTTT. Translation gives CASSQDGINTGELFF.

The chain has TRBV5-4 and TRBJ2-2; a weak D match, TRBD2 (5 bases). The CDR3 has 13 amino acids. In germline, CDR1 is SGHNT, CDR2 YYREEE (reference sequence). Trimming removed 10 bases at V and 7 bases at J, with 17 bases between. The CDR3 DNA sequence: TGTGCCTCACGGACCGGAGGTGGCGGGGAGCTGTTTTTT. As protein: CASRTGGGGELFF.

The chain recombines TRBV5-6 with TRBJ1-5, with D perhaps TRBD1 (6 bases). This CDR3 is 16 amino acids long. Trimming removed 5 bases at V and 2 bases at J, with 17 bases between. Germline lookup yields CDR1 SGHDT and CDR2 YYEEEE. CDR3: CASSSTGSVRNQPQHF. The CDR3 nucleotides read TGTGCCAGCAGTTCTACAGGGTCTGTTCGCAATCAGCCCCAGCATTTT. Supplemented by reference TRBV5-6 and TRBJ1-5, the full variable domain reads DAGVTQSPTHLIKTRGQQVTLRCSPKSGHDTVSWYQQALGQGPQFIFQYYEEEERQRGNFPDRFSGHQFPNYSSELNVNALLLGDSALYLCASSSTGSVRNQPQHFGDGTRLSIL.

The CDR3 is CASSIFANQPQHF. CDR3 DNA: TGTGCCAGTAGTATCTTCGCCAATCAGCCCCAGCATTTT. The genes are TRBV19 and TRBJ1-5; D ambiguous. Germline V CDR1 and CDR2: LNHDA, SQIVND (reference sequence). The germline V and J ends were trimmed by 3 bases and 3 bases, with 6 bases remaining between them. The CDR3 is 13 residues long. Full variable domain (rest looked up from reference TRBV19 and TRBJ1-5): DGGITQSPKYLFRKEGQNVTLSCEQNLNHDAMYWYRQDPGQGLRLIYYSQIVNDFQKGDIAEGYSVSREKKESFPLTVTSAQKNPTAFYLCASSIFANQPQHFGDGTRLSIL.

The chain employs TRBV7-3 and TRBJ1-1; 7 bases are shared with TRBD1. This CDR3 region has 17 residues. The J segment lost 4 bases and the V segment lost 5 bases, leaving 16 bases of the junction unmatched. CDR1 is SGHTA, CDR2 FQGTGA, per germline. The CDR3 spells CASSQRGGNSIGTEAFF. The DNA of the CDR3 is TGTGCCAGCAGCCAAAGAGGGGGCAATAGCATTGGCACTGAAGCTTTCTTT.

The chain uses TRBV28 and TRBJ2-7; D not resolved. V lost 4 bases and J 1 base, leaving 8 bases between the germline ends. Germline V gene sequence: CDR1 MDHEN, CDR2 SYDVKM. This CDR3 region has 13 residues. CDR3 sequence reads: CASSSGRSYEQYF. As DNA, the CDR3 is TGTGCCAGCAGTTCGGGCAGGTCCTACGAGCAGTACTTC. Full variable domain (missing parts from reference TRBV28 and TRBJ2-7): DVKVTQSSRYLVKRTGEKVFLECVQDMDHENMFWYRQDPGLGLRLIYFSYDVKMKEKGDIPEGYSVSREKKERFSLILESASTNQTSMYLCASSSGRSYEQYFGPGTRLTVT.

The rearrangement uses TRBV27 and TRBJ2-3, with D perhaps TRBD1 (6 bases). The V end was cut by 3 bases, the J end by 1 base, with 11 bases between. The CDR3 is made up of 15 amino acids. Germline CDR1 and CDR2: MNHEY and SMNVEV (reference sequence). The CDR3, as DNA: TGTGCCAGCAGTTTTGGGACAAGGGGCACAGATACGCAGTATTTT. It encodes CASSFGTRGTDTQYF.

The chain employs TRBV3-1 (or the pseudogene TRBV3-2) and TRBJ2-7; D is ambiguous. Trimming left V 1 base short and J 6 bases short, with 19 bases between. The germline gives CDR1 LGHDT, CDR2 YNNKEL (reference sequence). The CDR3 runs to 16 residues. The CDR3 DNA follows: TGTGCCAGCAGCCAAGGGGTCCCTCGCAGGACGGGCGAGCAGTACTTC. It yields the protein CASSQGVPRRTGEQYF.

The chain links TRBV4-2 to TRBJ1-1; 10 nucleotides line up with TRBD1. In germline, CDR1 is LGHNA, CDR2 YNFKEQ. CDR3 length: 16 amino acids. V lost 5 bases to trimming and J lost 3 bases; unmatched junction nucleotides: 9. The CDR3 region is CASSDRGRRLYTEAFF. CDR3 bases: TGTGCCAGCAGCGACAGGGGGCGGCGGTTATACACTGAAGCTTTCTTT.

This rearrangement joins TRBV7-9 to TRBJ1-2, with unresolved D. The CDR3 consists of 12 residues. Germline values: CDR1 SEHNR, CDR2 FQNEAQ (reference sequence). V dropped 1 base and J dropped 7 bases, with 7 bases sitting between them. The CDR3 nucleotides read TGTGCCAGCAGCTTAGATCTCCGTGGCTACACCTTC. Its translation is CASSLDLRGYTF.

V usage is TRBV3-1 (or the pseudogene TRBV3-2) and J usage is TRBJ2-7, with 9 bases identical to TRBD2. Germline CDR1 reads LGHDT; CDR2 reads YNNKEL (reference sequence). With V trimmed by 4 bases and J by 7 bases, 14 bases remained unmatched. This CDR3 spans 16 amino acids. CDR3: CASSPPKAGGPVEQYF. The CDR3 DNA follows: TGTGCCAGCAGCCCACCGAAAGCGGGAGGACCGGTTGAGCAGTACTTC.

The rearrangement links TRBV28 to TRBJ1-5, with D perhaps matching TRBD1 (6 bases). Germline CDR1 reads MDHEN; CDR2 reads SYDVKM. The CDR3 extends over 19 amino acids. Trimming removed 3 bases from V and 4 bases from J, with 25 bases in between. The CDR3 DNA sequence: TGTGCCAGCAGTTTGGGACTAGACCTACAGGGCCGGTGGAATCAGCCCCAGCATTTT. It encodes CASSLGLDLQGRWNQPQHF. Supplemented by reference TRBV28 and TRBJ1-5, the full variable domain reads DVKVTQSSRYLVKRTGEKVFLECVQDMDHENMFWYRQDPGLGLRLIYFSYDVKMKEKGDIPEGYSVSREKKERFSLILESASTNQTSMYLCASSLGLDLQGRWNQPQHFGDGTRLSIL.

The DNA for the CDR3 is TGTGCCATCAGTGGGACAGGGTTCCACGAGCAGTACTTC. This sequence encodes CAISGTGFHEQYF. The chain uses TRBV10-3 and TRBJ2-7, with 8 positions matching TRBD1. V lost 4 bases and J lost 5; bases outside the gene matches: 4. CDR1 and CDR2 (germline): ENHRY, SYGVKD. CDR3 length equals 13 residues.

This rearrangement joins TRBV2 to TRBJ2-7; 10 bases fit TRBD2. The trim removed 3 bases at V and 1 base at J, leaving 9 bases unmatched. This CDR3 is 17 amino acids long. The V gene's germline CDR1 is SNHLY and CDR2 FYNNEI. CDR3 sequence: CASSDEREGSISYEQYF. The CDR3 nucleotides read TGTGCCAGCAGTGACGAGCGGGAGGGAAGTATTTCCTACGAGCAGTACTTC.

The chain carries TRBV15 and TRBJ2-6; D is unresolved. V shed 1 base and J shed 4 bases, with 14 bases lying between them. This CDR3 is 17 amino acids long. The germline V gene has CDR1 LNHNV and CDR2 YYDKDF (reference sequence). Written as DNA, the CDR3 is TGTGCCACCAGCAGAGGTTGGGGAAATTCCGGGGCCAACGTCCTGACTTTC. This gives the protein CATSRGWGNSGANVLTF. Filled out from reference TRBV15 and TRBJ2-6, the complete variable domain reads DAMVIQNPRYQVTQFGKPVTLSCSQTLNHNVMYWYQQKSSQAPKLLFHYYDKDFNNEADTPDNFQSRRPNTSFCFLDIRSPGLGDTAMYLCATSRGWGNSGANVLTFGAGSRLTVL.

The rearrangement links TRBV7-2 to TRBJ1-5, with TRBD1 as a possible D gene (5 bases). Germline loops: CDR1 SGHTA, CDR2 FQGNSA. The CDR3 length is 15 residues. Trimming pared 1 base from V and 5 bases from J, leaving 12 bases between. The CDR3 sequence is CASSLEGSGDQPQHF. CDR3 in DNA: TGTGCCAGCAGCTTAGAGGGGTCGGGGGATCAGCCCCAGCATTTT.

The chain couples TRBV7-9 to TRBJ2-1; 10 bases fit TRBD2. V shed 4 bases, J shed 1 base, and the junction held 4 bases outside the gene matches. The germline V gene has CDR1 SEHNR and CDR2 FQNEAQ (reference sequence). This CDR3 has 16 amino acids. For the CDR3, the DNA is TGTGCCAGCAGCTCTACACTAGCGGGATCCTACAATGAGCAGTTCTTC. Translation gives CASSSTLAGSYNEQFF. Full variable domain (remainder filled in from reference TRBV7-9 and TRBJ2-1): DTGVSQNPRHKITKRGQNVTFRCDPISEHNRLYWYRQTLGQGPEFLTYFQNEAQLEKSRLLSDRFSAERPKGSFSTLEIQRTEQGDSAMYLCASSSTLAGSYNEQFFGPGTRLTVL.

The chain employs TRBV29-1 and TRBJ2-1; D unclear. The germline V and J ends were trimmed by 1 base and 2 bases, with 9 bases remaining between them. The CDR3 is 14 residues long. Germline V gives CDR1 SQVTM, CDR2 ANQGSEA. The CDR3 nucleotides read TGCAGCGTTGAAGTGACAACGGCCTACAATGAGCAGTTCTTC. As protein: CSVEVTTAYNEQFF.

The V and J genes are TRBV5-4 and TRBJ2-5; 13 positions agree with TRBD2. Germline trimming cut 3 bases from V and 3 bases from J; bases unmatched to any gene: 2. CDR3 length: 15 residues. The germline V gene has CDR1 SGHNT and CDR2 YYREEE (reference sequence). For the CDR3, the DNA is TGTGCCAGCAGCTCCGGGACTAGCGGGAAAGAGACCCAGTACTTC. Protein product: CASSSGTSGKETQYF.

This chain joins TRBV30 and TRBJ1-5, with unresolved D. Trimming removed 2 bases at V and 0 bases at J, with 11 bases between. The CDR3 runs 15 residues. Germline V lookup: CDR1 GTSNPN, CDR2 SVGIG (reference sequence). CDR3: CAWSTSGVSNQPQHF. CDR3 nucleotides: TGTGCCTGGAGTACTAGTGGGGTTAGCAATCAGCCCCAGCATTTT.

This clone was seen just once. CDR3 protein: CASSEGWSGGQETQYF. Here the CDR3 DNA reads TGTGCCAGCAGTGAAGGGTGGTCGGGCGGCCAAGAGACCCAGTACTTC. The V gene is TRBV6-1, the J gene TRBJ2-5; D not certain. CDR3 length: 16 residues. V shed 1 base and J shed 1 base, with 13 bases lying between them. CDR1 and CDR2 from the germline V gene are MNHNS and SASEGT.

This chain uses TRBV19 with TRBJ1-1, with 8 bases lining up with TRBD1. Germline values: CDR1 LNHDA, CDR2 SQIVND (reference sequence). V was clipped by 5 bases and J by 6 bases; unmatched bases: 5. There are 13 residues in the CDR3. CDR3 nucleotides: TGTGCCAGTAGTTCACAGGGGGGACCTGAAGCTTTCTTT. This translates into CASSSQGGPEAFF.

The V and J genes are TRBV27 and TRBJ1-4; tentatively, D is TRBD1 (5 bases). The CDR3 is 12 amino acids. Looked up from germline, CDR1 is MNHEY and CDR2 is SMNVEV (reference sequence). V lost 6 bases, J lost 8 bases, and 10 bases lay in between. The CDR3 sequence is CASRTTGEKLFF. The DNA for the CDR3 is TGTGCCAGCAGGACAACAGGCGAAAAACTGTTTTTT.

The chain joins TRBV28 to TRBJ2-1; TRBD1 is a possible D gene (5 bases). CDR3 length: 15 amino acids. V shed 2 bases and J shed 0 bases, with 8 bases lying between them. Germline-derived CDR1 and CDR2 are MDHEN and SYDVKM. In DNA form, the CDR3 reads TGTGCCAGCAGTTTAACCACAGGCTCCTACAATGAGCAGTTCTTC. As protein: CASSLTTGSYNEQFF.

This sequence joins TRBV4-1 and TRBJ1-2; 10 bases map to TRBD1. The CDR3 loop spans 15 amino acids. V was clipped by 4 bases and J by 3 bases; unmatched bases: 5. The germline gives CDR1 MGHRA, CDR2 YSYEKL. The CDR3 nucleotides are TGCGCCAGCAGCCCCAGGACAGGGGGGGACTATGGCTACACCTTC. It specifies CASSPRTGGDYGYTF.